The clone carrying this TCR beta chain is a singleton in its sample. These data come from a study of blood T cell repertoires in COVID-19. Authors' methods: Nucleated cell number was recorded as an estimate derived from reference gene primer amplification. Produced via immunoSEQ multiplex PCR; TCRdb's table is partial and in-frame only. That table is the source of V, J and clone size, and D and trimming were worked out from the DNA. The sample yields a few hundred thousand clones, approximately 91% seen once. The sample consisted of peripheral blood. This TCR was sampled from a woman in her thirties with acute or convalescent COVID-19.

CDR3 region: CASSEVGSHNSPLHF. CDR3 coding DNA: TGTGCCAGCAGTGAAGTCGGGAGTCATAATTCACCCCTCCACTTT. The rearrangement links TRBV25-1 to TRBJ1-6; no clear D gene. Trimming left V 2 bases short and J 5 bases short, with 10 bases between. CDR1 is MGHDK, CDR2 SYGVNS, per germline. This CDR3 has 15 amino acids.